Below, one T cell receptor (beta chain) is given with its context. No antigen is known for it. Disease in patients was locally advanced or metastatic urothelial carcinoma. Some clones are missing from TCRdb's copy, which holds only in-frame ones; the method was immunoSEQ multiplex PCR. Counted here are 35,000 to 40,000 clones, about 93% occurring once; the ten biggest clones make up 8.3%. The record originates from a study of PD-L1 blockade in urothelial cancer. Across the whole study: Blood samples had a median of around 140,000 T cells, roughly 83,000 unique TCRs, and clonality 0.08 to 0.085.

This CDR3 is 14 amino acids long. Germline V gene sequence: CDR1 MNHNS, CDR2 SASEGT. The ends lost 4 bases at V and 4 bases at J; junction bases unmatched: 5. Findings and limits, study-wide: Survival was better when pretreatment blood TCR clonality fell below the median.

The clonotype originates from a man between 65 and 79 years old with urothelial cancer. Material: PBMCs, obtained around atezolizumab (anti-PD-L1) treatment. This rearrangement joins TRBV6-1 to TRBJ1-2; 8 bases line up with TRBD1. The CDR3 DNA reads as TGTGCCAGCAGTGGCTTGGGACAGGCCTATGGCTACACCTTC. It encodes CASSGLGQAYGYTF.